This T cell receptor beta chain came from a study of T cell changes during pregnancy in multiple sclerosis. Clones were read by immunoSEQ multiplex PCR, and TCRdb kept only the in-frame ones, dropping some. The sample lists fewer than 95,000 clones, approximately 94% seen once, with 2.2% in the top ten. The specimen was peripheral blood, collected in the third trimester of pregnancy. This TCR was recovered from a female donor with multiple sclerosis, enrolled in a pregnancy study.

Here the CDR3 reads CASSHPGLAADNEQFF. CDR3 nucleotides: TGCGCCAGCAGCCACCCGGGACTAGCGGCGGACAATGAGCAGTTCTTC. The J gene is TRBJ2-1, the V gene TRBV4-1; TRBD2 agrees at 11 bases. This CDR3 is 16 amino acids long. V was clipped by 3 bases and J by 5 bases; unmatched bases: 6. CDR1 is MGHRA and CDR2 is YSYEKL in the germline V gene.